This TCR beta chain was profiled in a study of blood T cell repertoires in COVID-19. In Cohort 3, a recovered donor had either two negative PCRs, clearance, or symptom resolution. Assay used: immunoSEQ multiplex PCR; TCRdb lists only in-frame clones, some missing. The sample includes hundreds of thousands of clones, roughly 87% of them seen just once. The sample consisted of PBMCs or T cells enriched from blood (not recorded which). The sequence derives from a middle-aged woman who had recovered from COVID-19.

The CDR3 sequence is CASSQGQPYEQYF. The DNA of the CDR3 is TGCGCCAGCAGTCAGGGACAGCCCTACGAGCAGTACTTC. V and J are TRBV5-1 and TRBJ2-7; TRBD1 matches 7 bases. With V trimmed by 5 bases and J by 2 bases, 4 bases remained unmatched. The germline CDR1 and CDR2 sequences are SGHRS and YFSETQ. This CDR3 region has 13 residues.